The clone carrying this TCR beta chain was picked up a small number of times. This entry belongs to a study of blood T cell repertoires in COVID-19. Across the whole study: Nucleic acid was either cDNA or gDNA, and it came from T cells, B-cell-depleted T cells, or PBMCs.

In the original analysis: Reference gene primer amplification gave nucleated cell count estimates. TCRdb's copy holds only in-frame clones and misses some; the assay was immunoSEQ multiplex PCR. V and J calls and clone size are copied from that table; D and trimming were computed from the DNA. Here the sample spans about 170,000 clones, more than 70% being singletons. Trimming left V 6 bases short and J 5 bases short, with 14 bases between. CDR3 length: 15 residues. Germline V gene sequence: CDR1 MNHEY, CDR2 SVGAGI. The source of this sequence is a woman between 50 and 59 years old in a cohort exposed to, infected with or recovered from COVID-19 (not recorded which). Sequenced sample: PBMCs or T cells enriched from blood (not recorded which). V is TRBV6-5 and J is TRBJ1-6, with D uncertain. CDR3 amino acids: CASSIGRGDNSPLHF. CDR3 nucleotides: TGTGCCAGCAGCATCGGGCGCGGGGATAATTCACCCCTCCACTTT.